The 20 T cell receptor beta chains reported below all come from one sample, sequenced in a study of T cell responses to AZD1222 COVID-19 vaccine. Generated by immunoSEQ multiplex PCR, the TCRdb table keeps only in-frame clones and is missing some. The data contain about 150,000 clones, over 80% of them seen just once; the ten biggest clones take up approximately 6.5%. The sequencing here drew on peripheral blood, taken 28 days after the second AZD1222 dose. The receptors were gathered from an adult who received the AZD1222 COVID-19 vaccine.

This clone occurred once. The chain combines TRBV25-1 with TRBJ2-3, with TRBD2 matching over 7 bases. This CDR3 has 13 amino acids. V dropped 6 bases and J dropped 1; count of bases not matched to a gene: 1. Per the germline V gene, CDR1 is MGHDK and CDR2 is SYGVNS. The CDR3 here is CASRGGRTDTQYF. CDR3 coding DNA: TGTGCCAGCAGGGGAGGGCGCACAGATACGCAGTATTTT. The variable domain in full, with the rest retrieved from reference TRBV25-1 and TRBJ2-3, is EADIYQTPRYLVIGTGKKITLECSQTMGHDKMYWYQQDPGMELHLIHYSYGVNSTEKGDLSSESTVSRIRTEHFPLTLESARPSHTSQYLCASRGGRTDTQYFGPGTRLTVL.

The J gene is TRBJ2-1, the V gene TRBV9, with D uncertain. The CDR3 consists of 13 residues. Trimming removed 1 base from V and 8 bases from J, with 10 bases in between. In germline, CDR1 is SGDLS, CDR2 YYNGEE. CDR3 loop: CASSVNNPDEQFF. CDR3 nucleotides: TGTGCCAGCAGCGTAAATAACCCAGATGAGCAGTTCTTC.

This CDR3 reads CASTLGAISTDTQYF. The CDR3 DNA follows: TGCGCCAGCACCCTCGGGGCGATAAGCACAGATACGCAGTATTTT. V usage is TRBV5-1 and J usage is TRBJ2-3; either TRBD1 or TRBD2 may supply D (5 bases each). V was shortened by 6 bases and J by 0 bases, with 14 bases between the two germline ends. The CDR3 has 15 amino acids. Germline V gene lookup returns CDR1 SGHRS and CDR2 YFSETQ. Based on the CDR3 plus reference TRBV5-1 and TRBJ2-3, the full variable domain is KAGVTQTPRYLIKTRGQQVTLSCSPISGHRSVSWYQQTPGQGLQFLFEYFSETQRNKGNFPGRFSGRQFSNSRSEMNVSTLELGDSALYLCASTLGAISTDTQYFGPGTRLTVL.

This clone appeared a single time. V usage is TRBV5-1 and J usage is TRBJ2-3, with 7 bases identical to TRBD1. The CDR3 is 14 amino acids. Per germline, CDR1 SGHRS and CDR2 YFSETQ. Germline trimming cut 3 bases from V and 2 bases from J; bases unmatched to any gene: 3. Here the CDR3 DNA reads TGCGCCAGCAGCTACGGGACAGCCACAGATACGCAGTATTTT. Encoded protein: CASSYGTATDTQYF.

The gene calls are TRBV13 and TRBJ2-7, with D possibly matching TRBD1 (5 bases). The CDR3 has 15 residues. The germline V gene encodes CDR1 PRHDT and CDR2 FYEKMQ (reference sequence). Trimming stripped 1 base from V and 5 bases from J, with 15 bases between. CDR3 DNA sequence: TGTGCCAGCAGCTTAGACCGTCAGGGTGGCGACGAGCAGTACTTC. Amino acid sequence: CASSLDRQGGDEQYF.

The genes are TRBV6-1 and TRBJ1-1, with D possibly matching TRBD1 (5 bases). Germline V gives CDR1 MNHNS, CDR2 SASEGT. Trimming took 2 bases from V and 1 from J, leaving 14 bases between them. The CDR3 has 16 amino acids. The CDR3 DNA sequence: TGTGCCAGCAGTGAACTTGCAGGCCAGGGGAACACTGAAGCTTTCTTT. The encoded protein is CASSELAGQGNTEAFF.

For the CDR3, the DNA is TGTGCCAGCTGGTGGGACGGGGAGCTGTTTTTT. It codes for CASWWDGELFF. The rearrangement uses TRBV6-6 and TRBJ2-2; D not resolved. This CDR3 comprises 11 residues. Trimming shortened V by 8 bases and J by 7 bases, and 8 bases separated the two germline ends. CDR1 MNHNY and CDR2 SVGAGI come from the germline V gene (reference sequence).

The J gene is TRBJ1-2, the V gene TRBV7-9; D unresolved. V was pared by 5 bases and J by 0 bases, with 16 bases between. The CDR3 consists of 16 residues. Germline values: CDR1 SEHNR, CDR2 FQNEAQ (reference sequence). Here the CDR3 DNA reads TGTGCCAGCAGCCTTTACGGACGGATAGCTAACTATGGCTACACCTTC. This gives the protein CASSLYGRIANYGYTF.

This chain joins TRBV3-1 (or the pseudogene TRBV3-2) and TRBJ1-2; tentative D call: TRBD1 (6 bases). From germline, CDR1 is LGHDT and CDR2 YNNKEL (reference sequence). V was clipped by 8 bases and J by 3 bases, with 19 bases between them. This CDR3 has 15 residues. CDR3 loop: CASGSWDNLYYGYTF. The DNA of the CDR3 is TGTGCCAGCGGCTCCTGGGACAACCTCTACTATGGCTACACCTTC.

CDR3 DNA sequence: TGTGCCAGCAGTTTATTTACAGGGGTTTACGAGCAGTACTTC. Translation gives CASSLFTGVYEQYF. The genes are TRBV27 and TRBJ2-7; 7 nucleotides agree with TRBD1. This CDR3 contains 14 residues. Germline lookup yields CDR1 MNHEY and CDR2 SMNVEV (reference sequence). V shed 1 base and J 4 bases; nucleotides not matched to a gene: 4.

This rearrangement joins TRBV5-1 to TRBJ2-7; D might be TRBD2 (5 bases). Germline assignment: CDR1 SGHRS and CDR2 YFSETQ. V lost 7 bases and J 4 bases, leaving 18 bases between the germline ends. This CDR3 spans 14 amino acids. The CDR3 DNA reads TGCGCCAGCTGGGTGGGCCGGGATGGGTACGAGCAGTACTTC. Protein sequence: CASWVGRDGYEQYF.

The rearrangement uses TRBV6-6 and TRBJ1-2, with no clear D. Germline CDR1 MNHNY, CDR2 SVGAGI (reference sequence). The CDR3 sequence is 12 residues long. Trimming stripped 4 bases from V and 8 bases from J, with 11 bases between. The CDR3 DNA reads TGTGCCAGCAGTTTGATAACTGGGGGCTACACCTTC. Translation gives CASSLITGGYTF.

The genes are TRBV7-8 and TRBJ2-1; no firm D call. Germline loops: CDR1 SGHVS, CDR2 FQNEAQ. V lost 1 base and J 2 bases, leaving 9 bases between the germline ends. This CDR3 has 15 amino acids. CDR3 bases: TGTGCCAGCAGCTTAGGTTGGGGAACCTACAATGAGCAGTTCTTC. Its translation is CASSLGWGTYNEQFF. Supplemented by reference TRBV7-8 and TRBJ2-1, the full variable domain reads GAGVSQSPRYKVAKRGQDVALRCDPISGHVSLFWYQQALGQGPEFLTYFQNEAQLDKSGLPSDRFFAERPEGSVSTLKIQRTQQEDSAVYLCASSLGWGTYNEQFFGPGTRLTVL.

V gene TRBV5-1 combines with J gene TRBJ1-1; no clear D. Germline-derived CDR1 and CDR2 are SGHRS and YFSETQ. V lost 7 bases, J lost 4 bases, and 8 bases lay in between. CDR3 size: 11 residues. CDR3 in amino acids: CASGVGTEAFF. The CDR3 DNA reads as TGCGCCAGCGGCGTGGGCACTGAAGCTTTCTTT.

V and J are TRBV4-1 and TRBJ1-1; D not resolved. The length of the CDR3 is 14 residues. Germline V gene sequence: CDR1 MGHRA, CDR2 YSYEKL. Trimming left V 4 bases short and J 1 base short, with 10 bases between. CDR3 sequence (DNA): TGCGCCAGCAGCCGCGTGGCCCGGAACACTGAAGCTTTCTTT. Protein product: CASSRVARNTEAFF.

This clone was seen a single time. The genes are TRBV11-2 and TRBJ1-1; no clear D gene. V dropped 6 bases and J dropped 4 bases, with 15 bases sitting between them. Germline V lookup: CDR1 SGHAT, CDR2 FQNNGV. The CDR3 length is 14 residues. CDR3 nucleotides: TGTGCCAGCAGTCCCGACCCAGACGGCACTGAAGCTTTCTTT. This encodes CASSPDPDGTEAFF. The full variable domain, rest sourced from reference TRBV11-2 and TRBJ1-1, is EAGVAQSPRYKIIEKRQSVAFWCNPISGHATLYWYQQILGQGPKLLIQFQNNGVVDDSQLPKDRFSAERLKGVDSTLKIQPAKLEDSAVYLCASSPDPDGTEAFFGQGTRLTVV.

The rearrangement links TRBV13 to TRBJ1-1, with 10 bases that match TRBD1. Germline CDR1 reads PRHDT; CDR2 reads FYEKMQ (reference sequence). After removal of 2 bases from V and 4 bases from J, the junction contained 1 base not matched to a gene. The CDR3 is 14 residues long. The CDR3 coding sequence is TGTGCCAGCAGCTTAAGACAGGGGGCCACTGAAGCTTTCTTT. This gives the protein CASSLRQGATEAFF.

The rearrangement joins TRBV18 to TRBJ2-7; D unclear. Deletions cut 3 bases from V and 5 bases from J, with 11 bases between. The CDR3 spans 13 residues. CDR1 and CDR2 from the germline V gene are KGHSH and LQKENI. This CDR3 is CASSPPHLNEQYF. As DNA, the CDR3 is TGTGCCAGCTCACCCCCTCACCTGAACGAGCAGTACTTC.

The rearrangement links TRBV30 to TRBJ2-1; 11 positions match TRBD2. The germline V gene has CDR1 GTSNPN and CDR2 SVGIG (reference sequence). The V and J ends lost 2 bases and 9 bases, in that order; junction bases with no gene match: 21. This CDR3 has 19 amino acids. The CDR3: CAWSSERVSGGALFAEQFF. Written as DNA, the CDR3 is TGTGCCTGGAGTTCCGAAAGAGTTAGCGGGGGGGCTCTCTTTGCTGAGCAGTTCTTC. The complete variable domain, with remaining parts taken from reference TRBV30 and TRBJ2-1, reads SQTIHQWPATLVQPVGSPLSLECTVEGTSNPNLYWYRQAAGRGLQLLFYSVGIGQISSEVPQNLSASRPQDRQFILSSKKLLLSDSGFYLCAWSSERVSGGALFAEQFFGPGTRLTVL.

This chain links TRBV7-2 with TRBJ1-1, with 7 bases identical to TRBD1. CDR3 size: 12 residues. The junction had 8 bases not matched to a gene; V was cut back by 5 bases and J by 11 bases. Germline CDR1 and CDR2: SGHTA and FQGNSA. The CDR3 region is CASSTQTGWAFF. CDR3 in DNA: TGTGCCAGCAGCACCCAGACAGGGTGGGCTTTCTTT.